This record concerns one T cell receptor (beta chain) sequence. Antigen unknown. Researchers ran the PCR with 60 Vbeta and 13 Jbeta primers. Profiling relied on immunoSEQ multiplex PCR, and the TCRdb table lists in-frame clones only, not all of them. The profile shows roughly 250,000 clones, about four fifths of them singletons. The entry originates in a study of cytomegalovirus exposure and HLA in healthy donors. General study points: Sequencing depth roughly uniform across donors was assumed in presence/absence analyses. Reportedly, diagnosis of cytomegalovirus status by the classifier showed high specificity and sensitivity.

The CDR3 extends over 14 amino acids. Germline V gene data show CDR1 as MGHRA and CDR2 as YSYEKL. This receptor was taken from a woman aged 40 to 50 in good health and CMV-seropositive. The chain uses TRBV4-1 and TRBJ2-5; 10 nucleotides match TRBD2. The DNA end favors TRBJ2-7, so the J call may be wrong. The sequencing input was PBMCs. The CDR3 sequence is CASSQLAGVHEQYF. The CDR3, as DNA: TGCGCCAGCAGCCAACTAGCGGGAGTTCACGAGCAGTACTTC.